This T cell receptor (beta chain) was found in a study of shared clonotypes between healthy human individuals. General study points: The four-donor shared clonotypes exceeded non-shared clonotypes in generation probability, with non-shared ones scoring lower.

Naivety among CD8 cells was defined by CD45RO negativity and positive CCR7 selection, thereby excluding terminally differentiated effector memory CD45RA+ cells. Free of recent acute infections or vaccinations, the donors were healthy HIV-negative adults. As to this clone: The target antigen is unknown.

Replicate PCRs from sorted subsets contained approximately 220 ng DNA, which is some 30,000 T cell genomes. Profiling relied on immunoSEQ multiplex PCR, and the TCRdb table lists in-frame clones only, not all of them. The table includes roughly 770,000 clones, 96% detected once. The germline CDR1 and CDR2 sequences are SQVTM and ANQGSEA. Trimming took 5 bases from V and 0 from J, leaving 7 bases between them. The CDR3 is 13 residues long. Sample: naive CD8+ T cells sorted from blood. This chain joins TRBV29-1 and TRBJ2-2; D unclear. This clonotype was sampled from a man aged 25-40 years in good health. In DNA, the CDR3 is TGCAGCGTTTTCCAGCCGAACACCGGGGAGCTGTTTTTT. It encodes CSVFQPNTGELFF.